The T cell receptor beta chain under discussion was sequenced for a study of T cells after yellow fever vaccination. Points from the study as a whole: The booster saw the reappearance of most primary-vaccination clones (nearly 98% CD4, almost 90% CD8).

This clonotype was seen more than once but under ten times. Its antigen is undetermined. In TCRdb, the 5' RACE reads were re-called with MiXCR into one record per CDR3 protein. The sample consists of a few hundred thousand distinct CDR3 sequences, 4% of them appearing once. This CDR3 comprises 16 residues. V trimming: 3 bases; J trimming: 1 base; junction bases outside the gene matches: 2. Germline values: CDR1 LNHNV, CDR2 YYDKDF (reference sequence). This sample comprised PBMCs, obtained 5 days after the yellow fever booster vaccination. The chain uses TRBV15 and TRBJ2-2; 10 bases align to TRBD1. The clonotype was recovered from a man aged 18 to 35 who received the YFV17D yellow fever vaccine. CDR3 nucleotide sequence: TGTGCCACCAGCAGGGACAGGGGGAGGAACACCGGGGAGCTGTTTTTT. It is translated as CATSRDRGRNTGELFF. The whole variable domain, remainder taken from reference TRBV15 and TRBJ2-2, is DAMVIQNPRYQVTQFGKPVTLSCSQTLNHNVMYWYQQKSSQAPKLLFHYYDKDFNNEADTPDNFQSRRPNTSFCFLDIRSPGLGDTAMYLCATSRDRGRNTGELFFGEGSRLTVL.